Here is one T cell receptor beta chain with its context. Libraries were prepared by immunoSEQ multiplex PCR; TCRdb keeps only in-frame clonotypes and omits some of them. This repertoire shows more than 95,000 clones, 75% to 85% found once; its top ten account for 0.99%. This record belongs to a study of T cell clones after liver transplantation. Across the whole study: Post-transplant blood was tracked for graft-donor-reactive T cell clones identified in a pre-transplant mixed lymphocyte reaction. Blood was drawn pre-transplant, before withdrawal, and after full or failed withdrawal. HCV positivity affected three of eight recipients; the rest lacked autoimmune or viral indications.

Germline values: CDR1 SGHRS, CDR2 YFSETQ. This CDR3 spans 14 amino acids. V trimming: 3 bases; J trimming: 10 bases; junction bases outside the gene matches: 9. This TCR was sampled from a human donor who received a liver transplant. The sample consisted of CD4+ T cells from blood, taken before liver transplant. This chain uses TRBV5-1 with TRBJ2-2, with 7 bases lining up with TRBD1. CDR3: CASSWQNRGEELFF. CDR3 in DNA: TGCGCCAGCAGCTGGCAAAACAGGGGCGAGGAGCTGTTTTTT.